The rows below give T cell receptor beta chains drawn from one sample of a study of CD8 T cells in ankylosing spondylitis. TCRdb independently ran MiXCR on the 5' RACE reads; one entry per CDR3 protein. The data show 390,000 or so distinct CDR3 sequences, about a fifth seen once. The sample was blood, either unsorted or a sorted T cell fraction (not recorded which). These receptors originate from a male donor with ankylosing spondylitis. Both conserved end residues are part of each CDR3. A D gene is named only where the DNA matches it firmly. A clone size is listed for some rows: how often the clone was seen (once, few, many), or a class if it is expanded.

j_call,clone_size,v_call,d_call,cdr3_aa,cdr3_nt
TRBJ2-1,-,TRBV25-1,-,CASSVSTGAFYNEQFF,TGTGCCAGCAGTGTAAGCACCGGGGCATTCTACAATGAGCAGTTCTTC
TRBJ2-5,-,TRBV5-1,-,CASSLGLGQETQYF,TGCGCCAGCAGCTTAGGACTCGGGCAAGAGACCCAGTACTTC
TRBJ2-1,-,TRBV7-6,-,CASSFYPRGTAIYNEQFF,TGTGCCAGCAGCTTTTACCCTCGCGGGACAGCTATTTACAATGAGCAGTTCTTC
TRBJ1-6,few,TRBV6-5,-,CASSYNRDGTGYSPLHF,TGTGCCAGCAGTTACAACCGGGATGGAACAGGGTATTCACCCCTCCACTTT
TRBJ2-2,few,TRBV4-3,-,CASSHQSGELFF,TGCGCCAGCAGCCACCAGTCCGGGGAGCTGTTTTTT
TRBJ2-3,-,TRBV5-1,TRBD2,CASSLAGGRATDTQYF,TGCGCCAGCAGCTTGGCCGGCGGGAGGGCAACAGATACGCAGTATTTT
TRBJ1-2,-,TRBV9,TRBD1,CASSGDGGQGSSGYTF,TGTGCCAGCAGCGGGGACGGGGGACAGGGGTCGTCTGGCTACACCTTC
TRBJ2-7,few,TRBV11-3,TRBD2,CASSLEGLEYGQYF,TGTGCCAGCAGCTTAGAAGGACTAGAGTACGGGCAGTACTTC
TRBJ2-2,few,TRBV20-1,TRBD2,CSARLAGANTGELFF,TGCAGTGCTAGATTAGCGGGGGCGAACACCGGGGAGCTGTTTTTT
TRBJ1-2,-,TRBV4-1,-,CASSQDMGDGYTF,TGCGCCAGCAGCCAAGATATGGGAGATGGCTACACCTTC
TRBJ2-7,few,TRBV12-3/TRBV12-4,-,CASSLFQGWQYF,TGTGCCAGCAGTCTTTTTCAGGGGTGGCAGTACTTC
TRBJ2-2,-,TRBV5-1,-,CASSSGSRAAGELFF,TGCGCCAGCAGCTCCGGGAGTCGTGCGGCCGGGGAGCTGTTTTTT
TRBJ2-3,few,TRBV5-1,TRBD2,CASSFGGESTDTQYF,TGCGCCAGCAGCTTCGGGGGGGAAAGCACAGATACGCAGTATTTT
TRBJ1-1,few,TRBV2,-,CASVVLANTEAFF,TGTGCCAGCGTAGTGTTGGCGAACACTGAAGCTTTCTTT
TRBJ2-5,few,TRBV5-1,TRBD1,CASSTQGVLETQYF,TGCGCCAGCAGCACACAGGGGGTCTTGGAGACCCAGTACTTC
TRBJ2-5,few,TRBV9,-,CASTGDFQETQYF,TGTGCCAGCACCGGGGACTTCCAAGAGACCCAGTACTTC
TRBJ1-2,-,TRBV20-1,-,CSARAYGYTF,TGCAGTGCTAGAGCCTATGGCTACACCTTC
TRBJ1-5,-,TRBV3-1,-,CASSLNGGRQPQHF,TGTGCCAGCAGCCTGAATGGCGGCCGGCAGCCCCAGCATTTT
TRBJ2-3,-,TRBV20-1,TRBD2,CSASPSGTSTDTQYF,TGCAGTGCTTCCCCTAGCGGGACTAGCACAGATACGCAGTATTTT
TRBJ2-3,few,TRBV20-1,-,CSARGSQGFTDTQYF,TGCAGTGCCAGGGGCAGTCAAGGGTTCACAGATACGCAGTATTTT
TRBJ1-1,-,TRBV2,TRBD1,CASRDRDHFGEAFF,TGTGCCAGCCGGGACAGGGACCATTTCGGTGAAGCTTTCTTT
TRBJ1-6,-,TRBV20-1,TRBD1,CSAKDRAESPLHF,TGCAGTGCTAAGGACAGGGCGGAATCACCCCTCCACTTT
TRBJ2-2,-,TRBV5-1,TRBD1,CASSRAGTGHTGELFF,TGCGCCAGCAGCAGAGCCGGGACAGGGCATACCGGGGAGCTGTTTTTT
TRBJ1-1,-,TRBV29-1,-,CSVYFTGGSGGTEAFF,TGCAGCGTCTACTTCACCGGGGGCTCCGGGGGGACTGAAGCTTTCTTT
TRBJ2-3,-,TRBV6-2/TRBV6-3,-,CASSSRGGHLGADTQYF,TGTGCCAGCAGCTCCAGGGGAGGACATCTAGGCGCAGATACGCAGTATTTT
TRBJ2-1,few,TRBV14,-,CASSQSKGTSVQFF,TGTGCCAGCAGCCAGTCTAAGGGGACCTCCGTCCAGTTCTTC
TRBJ1-1,-,TRBV28,-,CASSLSGSTEAFF,TGTGCCAGCAGTTTGTCAGGGAGCACTGAAGCTTTCTTT
TRBJ2-4,few,TRBV7-9,-,CASSTSRLAKNIQYF,TGTGCCAGCAGCACCTCCCGGCTAGCCAAAAACATTCAGTACTTC
TRBJ1-1,many,TRBV6-1,TRBD1,CATRRGQGALNTEAFF,TGTGCCACCCGTAGGGGACAGGGCGCTTTGAACACTGAAGCTTTCTTT
TRBJ2-3,-,TRBV3-1,-,CASSQPSTGFSTDTQYF,TGTGCCAGCAGCCAACCTTCGACAGGATTCAGCACAGATACGCAGTATTTT
TRBJ1-5,-,TRBV18,-,CASSPEHNQPQHF,TGTGCCAGCTCACCGGAACACAATCAGCCCCAGCATTTT
TRBJ2-3,few,TRBV29-1,-,CSVETVGTDTQYF,TGCAGCGTTGAGACTGTCGGAACAGATACGCAGTATTTT
TRBJ2-2,-,TRBV5-6,TRBD1,CASSLPGQGAIGELFF,TGTGCCAGCAGCCTACCGGGACAGGGGGCGATCGGGGAGCTGTTTTTT
TRBJ2-1,few,TRBV12-3/TRBV12-4,TRBD2,CASRNHRLAGGYNEQFF,TGTGCCAGCAGAAATCACCGACTAGCGGGAGGGTACAATGAGCAGTTCTTC
TRBJ1-1,few,TRBV20-1,-,CSARGLRGATEAFF,TGCAGTGCTAGGGGCCTTAGGGGGGCGACTGAAGCTTTCTTT
TRBJ1-5,few,TRBV4-2,-,CASSQASGGHQPQHF,TGTGCCAGCAGCCAAGCGAGTGGGGGCCATCAGCCCCAGCATTTT
TRBJ1-5,many,TRBV7-2,-,CASSLALRNQPQHF,TGTGCCAGCAGCTTAGCGCTCCGCAATCAGCCCCAGCATTTT
TRBJ2-4,-,TRBV10-3,-,CAISETRQDKNIQYF,TGTGCCATCAGTGAGACGAGACAGGATAAAAACATTCAGTACTTC
TRBJ2-1,-,TRBV5-1,-,CASSLAQGTLNEQFF,TGCGCCAGCAGCTTGGCTCAGGGAACTTTGAATGAGCAGTTCTTC
TRBJ2-2,-,TRBV15,TRBD2,CATSKLAVITGELFF,TGTGCCACCAGTAAACTAGCGGTAATCACCGGGGAGCTGTTTTTT
TRBJ2-1,-,TRBV25-1,-,CASRPDGQYNEQFF,TGTGCCAGCAGACCCGATGGACAGTACAATGAGCAGTTCTTC
TRBJ2-1,few,TRBV7-8,-,CASSLVHEGQFF,TGTGCCAGCAGCTTAGTCCATGAGGGGCAGTTCTTC
TRBJ2-3,few,TRBV4-1,-,CASSLRVESTDTQYF,TGCGCCAGCAGCCTACGGGTGGAGAGCACAGATACGCAGTATTTT
TRBJ2-7,-,TRBV5-1,-,CASSIRTDYEQYF,TGCGCCAGCAGCATTAGGACAGATTACGAGCAGTACTTC
TRBJ1-1,-,TRBV5-1,-,CASSLRFLNTEAFF,TGCGCCAGCAGCTTGAGATTCCTGAACACTGAAGCTTTCTTT
TRBJ2-2,few,TRBV12-3/TRBV12-4,-,CASSLLGGDTGELFF,TGTGCCAGCAGTTTATTGGGGGGCGACACCGGGGAGCTGTTTTTT
TRBJ2-5,-,TRBV5-1,-,CASSLVSLEETQYF,TGCGCCAGCAGCTTAGTTTCCCTCGAAGAGACCCAGTACTTC
TRBJ2-3,-,TRBV4-1,TRBD2,CASSQDWSGGGSGTDTQYF,TGCGCCAGCAGCCAAGATTGGAGCGGGGGGGGGTCTGGCACAGATACGCAGTATTTT
TRBJ1-2,-,TRBV6-1,-,CASSERGVYGYTF,TGTGCCAGCAGTGAAAGAGGGGTCTATGGCTACACCTTC
TRBJ1-1,few,TRBV12-3/TRBV12-4,TRBD1,CASRTTGEGSTDTEAFF,TGTGCCAGCAGGACAACAGGGGAGGGGTCAACGGACACTGAAGCTTTCTTT